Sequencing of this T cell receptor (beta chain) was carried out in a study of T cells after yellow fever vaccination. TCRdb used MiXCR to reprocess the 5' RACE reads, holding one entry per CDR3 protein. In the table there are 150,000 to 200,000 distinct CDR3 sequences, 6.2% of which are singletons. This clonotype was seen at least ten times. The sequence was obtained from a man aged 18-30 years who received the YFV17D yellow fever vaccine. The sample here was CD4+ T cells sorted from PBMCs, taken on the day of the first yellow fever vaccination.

CDR3 nucleotide sequence: TGTGCCAGCAGCGCTTCAGGACTAGCGGACGGTGAGCAGTTCTTC. It yields the protein CASSASGLADGEQFF. The chain employs TRBV7-8 and TRBJ2-1; 10 bases align to TRBD2. Germline values: CDR1 SGHVS, CDR2 FQNEAQ. The CDR3 is 15 residues long. Trimming removed 5 bases from V and 9 bases from J; junction bases left unmatched: 10.